The clone carrying this TCR beta chain was counted only a few times. The sample comes from a study of patients and donors after allogeneic stem cell transplantation. Germline CDR1 reads SQVTM; CDR2 reads ANQGSEA. The CDR3 has 16 amino acids. Trimming removed 3 bases from V and 1 base from J; junction bases left unmatched: 5. TCRdb re-derived calls from the RT-PCR reads in MiXCR, one entry per CDR3 protein. The data contain approximately 25,000 distinct CDR3 sequences, approximately 28% of them seen just once; the ten biggest clones take up roughly half. The chain links TRBV29-1 to TRBJ2-3, with 12 bases matching TRBD2. The TCR sequence derives from a human donor who was either an allogeneic HSCT recipient or a stem cell or donor lymphocyte infusion donor (not recorded which). It is not recorded whose cells these are; they may come from a transplant donor. Material for sequencing was blood, either unsorted or a sorted T cell fraction (not recorded which). This CDR3 reads CSVELLAGGGTDTQYF. CDR3 nucleotide sequence: TGCAGCGTTGAGCTACTAGCGGGGGGTGGCACAGATACGCAGTATTTT.